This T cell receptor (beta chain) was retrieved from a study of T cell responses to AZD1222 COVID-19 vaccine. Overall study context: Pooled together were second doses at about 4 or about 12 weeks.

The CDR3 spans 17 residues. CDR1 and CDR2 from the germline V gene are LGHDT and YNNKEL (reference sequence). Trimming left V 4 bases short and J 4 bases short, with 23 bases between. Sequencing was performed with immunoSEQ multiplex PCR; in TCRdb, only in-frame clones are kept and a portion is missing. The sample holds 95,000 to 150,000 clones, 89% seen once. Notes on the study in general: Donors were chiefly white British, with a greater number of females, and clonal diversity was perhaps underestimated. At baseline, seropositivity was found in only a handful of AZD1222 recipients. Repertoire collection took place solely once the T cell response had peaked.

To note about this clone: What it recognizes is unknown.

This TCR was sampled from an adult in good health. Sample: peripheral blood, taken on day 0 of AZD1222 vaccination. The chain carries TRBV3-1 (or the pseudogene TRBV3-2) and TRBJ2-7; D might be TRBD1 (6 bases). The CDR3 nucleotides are TGTGCCAGCAGCCTGGGGTCCCCGACAGGAGCAGGGTACGAGCAGTACTTC. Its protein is CASSLGSPTGAGYEQYF.